What follows describes a single T cell receptor beta chain. Only in-frame clones appear in the TCRdb table, and some are missing; sequencing was by immunoSEQ multiplex PCR. Here the sample spans approximately 53,000 clones, roughly nine tenths being singletons. This sample was taken from a study of blood T cell repertoires in COVID-19. Germline CDR1 is SGHVS and CDR2 is FQNEAQ. V was trimmed by 1 base and J by 10 bases, leaving 16 bases between them. The CDR3 contains 14 residues. The TCR was taken from a woman older than 75 with acute or convalescent COVID-19. The source material was peripheral blood. The rearrangement links TRBV7-8 to TRBJ1-1; tentative D call: TRBD1 (5 bases). The CDR3 region has the DNA TGTGCCAGCAGCTTAGGTCCGGAGGGGTCGGGAGCTTTCTTT. Encoded protein: CASSLGPEGSGAFF. The full variable domain, completed using reference TRBV7-8 and TRBJ1-1, is GAGVSQSPRYKVAKRGQDVALRCDPISGHVSLFWYQQALGQGPEFLTYFQNEAQLDKSGLPSDRFFAERPEGSVSTLKIQRTQQEDSAVYLCASSLGPEGSGAFFGQGTRLTVV.